This is a list of T cell receptor beta chains from one sample in a study of cytomegalovirus exposure and HLA in healthy donors. TCRdb's table, derived via immunoSEQ multiplex PCR, lists solely in-frame clones and lacks some. Of 77,000 or so clones detected, about 79% appear once; the ten largest clones hold roughly 7.2%. The source material was PBMCs. These receptors came from a woman aged 40 to 49 in good health and CMV-seronegative. The CDR3 runs from the conserved cysteine through the conserved F or W. The D gene is left open where the match is weak. Clone size is stated in some rows and not others, as once, few, many or a class when expanded.

.	TRBV11-2	.	TRBJ2-2	CASRSIRGSRTAGELFF	TGTGCCAGCAGATCTATTAGAGGGAGTAGGACGGCCGGGGAGCTGTTTTTT
few	TRBV11-2	.	TRBJ2-1	CASSLNWEEQFF	TGTGCCAGCAGCCTCAATTGGGAGGAGCAGTTCTTC
.	TRBV6-1	TRBD1	TRBJ2-3	CASSPRQGPTDTQYF	TGTGCCAGCAGCCCCCGACAGGGACCCACAGATACGCAGTATTTT
.	TRBV4-1	TRBD1	TRBJ1-3	CASSQDQTGRKGSGNTIYF	TGCGCCAGCAGCCAAGATCAGACAGGGAGGAAGGGTTCTGGAAACACCATATATTTT
.	TRBV10-2	.	TRBJ1-4	CASMPWGEGPNEKLFF	TGCGCCAGCATGCCTTGGGGGGAGGGCCCGAATGAAAAACTGTTTTTT
.	TRBV11-3	.	TRBJ2-1	CASSLGSEHEQFF	TGTGCCAGCAGCTTAGGGTCGGAGCATGAGCAGTTCTTC
.	TRBV11-2	.	TRBJ2-1	CASSLEGVGEQFF	TGTGCCAGCAGCCTTGAGGGGGTAGGTGAGCAGTTCTTC
.	TRBV5-5	.	TRBJ1-2	CASTLVENYGYTF	TGTGCCAGCACCTTGGTAGAGAACTATGGCTACACCTTC
.	TRBV9	TRBD2	TRBJ2-5	CASSVVETSETQYF	TGTGCCAGCAGCGTAGTTGAGACTAGCGAGACCCAGTACTTC
.	TRBV4-1	TRBD1	TRBJ2-7	CASSHDGQGPMEQYF	TGCGCCAGCAGCCATGACGGACAGGGACCTATGGAGCAGTACTTC
few	TRBV28	TRBD2	TRBJ2-7	CASRRTSGRVYEQYF	TGTGCCAGCAGACGGACTAGCGGGAGGGTGTACGAGCAGTACTTC
.	TRBV18	.	TRBJ2-7	CASSPTDSYEQYF	TGTGCCAGCTCACCGACAGACTCCTACGAGCAGTACTTC
.	TRBV18	.	TRBJ2-5	CASSPSLTLQETQYF	TGTGCCAGCTCACCTTCCCTAACGCTACAAGAGACCCAGTACTTC
.	TRBV29-1	.	TRBJ2-4	CSAMDSKNIQYF	TGCAGCGCAATGGACAGCAAAAACATTCAGTACTTC
.	TRBV2	TRBD1	TRBJ1-2	CASSEIRTGTNYGYTF	TGTGCCAGCAGTGAAATAAGGACAGGGACTAACTATGGCTACACCTTC
.	TRBV2	TRBD2	TRBJ2-1	CASSEATSGGQFF	TGTGCCAGCAGTGAAGCGACTAGCGGTGGGCAGTTCTTC